This T cell receptor (beta chain) derives from a study of T-cell memory formation after mild COVID-19. Across the whole study: For the most part, TCR clusters were specific to one donor.

This clonotype came up a few times. The antigen is unknown. V was pared by 3 bases and J by 5 bases, with 5 bases of the junction left unmatched. Germline V CDR1 and CDR2: SGHVS, FQNEAQ. The CDR3 is made up of 14 amino acids. Study-wide points: Clones which contracted sat mainly in CM and EM if CD4+, and in EMRA if CD8+. Certain responding clones were present in pre-infection memory, suggesting participation of cross-reactive memory.

With constant-segment primers, 5'RACE yielded cDNA libraries of TCR alpha and TCR beta that carried sample barcodes and UMIs. TCRdb analysed the 5' RACE reads with MiXCR anew, one entry per CDR3 protein. The sample shows some 350,000 distinct CDR3 sequences, approximately 15% of them seen only once. V is TRBV7-8 and J is TRBJ1-1, with TRBD1 matching over 8 bases. The sample was PBMCs or a T cell subset sorted from them (not recorded which). The receptor comes from a man aged 18 to 30 who had mild COVID-19 (a few samples of this study predate the infection). Cell type and time point are not known. CDR3 protein: CASSFPTGETEAFF. In nucleotides, the CDR3 is TGTGCCAGCAGCTTCCCGACAGGGGAGACTGAAGCTTTCTTT. Filled out from reference TRBV7-8 and TRBJ1-1, the complete variable domain reads GAGVSQSPRYKVAKRGQDVALRCDPISGHVSLFWYQQALGQGPEFLTYFQNEAQLDKSGLPSDRFFAERPEGSVSTLKIQRTQQEDSAVYLCASSFPTGETEAFFGQGTRLTVV.